A selection of T cell receptor beta chains follows, all from one sample in a study of T cells in Graves' hyperthyroidism and ophthalmopathy. A single record per CDR3 protein comes from TCRdb applying MiXCR to the multiplex PCR reads. Altogether around 500,000 distinct CDR3 sequences are present, about 20% being singletons, with the ten largest covering 45% to 50%. The sequenced sample was blood. These receptors all stem from a woman aged 70-85 years with Graves' ophthalmopathy. The CDR3 runs from the conserved cysteine through the conserved F or W. The D gene is left open where the match is weak. Some rows have no size entry. The others give once, few or many, or a class for an expanded clone.

J gene	V gene	clone size	D gene	CDR3 protein
TRBJ1-1	TRBV5-5	NA	NA	CASSPIGLGTEAFF
TRBJ1-1	TRBV11-2	few	NA	CASSSPQRNTEAFF
TRBJ2-7	TRBV11-1	NA	NA	CASSSGGSGIYEQYF
TRBJ2-7	TRBV18	many	TRBD1	CASSPAGGYEQYF
TRBJ1-5	TRBV6-5	few	NA	CASSYSPQPQHF
TRBJ1-4	TRBV20-1	many	NA	CSARNIRANEKLFF
TRBJ2-7	TRBV30	NA	NA	CAWSIGDENEQYF
TRBJ1-3	TRBV6-1	few	TRBD1	CASRTGTGNTIYF
TRBJ1-2	TRBV7-2	many	NA	CASSLEIYGYTF
TRBJ1-5	TRBV6-9	once	NA	CASRGWDQPQHF
TRBJ2-7	TRBV6-1	few	TRBD1	CASRGGTGVPYEQYF
TRBJ2-1	TRBV29-1	NA	NA	CSVERANEQFF
TRBJ2-1	TRBV7-9	many	TRBD2	CASSLGLAGDNEQFF